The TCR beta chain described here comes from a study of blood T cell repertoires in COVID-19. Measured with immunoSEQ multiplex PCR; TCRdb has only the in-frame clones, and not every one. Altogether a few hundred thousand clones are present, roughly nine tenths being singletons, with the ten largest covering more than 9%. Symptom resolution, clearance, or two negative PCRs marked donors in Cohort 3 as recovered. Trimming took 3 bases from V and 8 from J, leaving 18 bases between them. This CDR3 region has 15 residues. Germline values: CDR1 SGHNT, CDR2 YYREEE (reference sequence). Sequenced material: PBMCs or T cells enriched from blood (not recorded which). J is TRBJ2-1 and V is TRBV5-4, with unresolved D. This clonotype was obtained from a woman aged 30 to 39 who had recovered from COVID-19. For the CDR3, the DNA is TGTGCCAGCAGCTCCAACACCAGGCTATTTTATGAGCAGTTCTTC. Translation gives CASSSNTRLFYEQFF.